This T cell receptor (beta chain) was captured by sequencing in a study of T-cell reconstitution after alpha-beta-depleted transplantation in children. This clonotype appeared once. Its antigen is unknown. A TCRbeta library incorporating unique molecular identifiers was prepared. TCRdb re-analysed the PCR reads in MiXCR, keeping a single row per CDR3 protein. This sample has about 580,000 distinct CDR3 sequences, with more than 20% found just once. V lost 4 bases and J lost 6, with 9 bases in between. The CDR3 extends over 12 amino acids. Germline V lookup: CDR1 MNHEY, CDR2 SMNVEV (reference sequence). Study-level findings and limits: Among T cells one year after transplant, newly produced cells accounted for most counts and diversity.

Sequenced here: PBMCs, mostly from graft donor cells, sampled 360 days after TCRalphabeta/CD19-depleted stem cell transplant. The rearrangement joins TRBV27 to TRBJ1-2; no reliable D call. The sequence was obtained from a boy younger than two who had a stem cell transplant for acute myeloid leukemia, so the T cells may come from the graft donor. Here the CDR3 reads CASSSSQNGYTF. The DNA for the CDR3 is TGTGCCAGCAGTTCCTCGCAGAATGGCTACACCTTC.